Presented here are 28 T cell receptor beta chains from one specimen sequenced in a study of tumor and adjacent non-tumor tissue in lung cancer. TCRbeta libraries were built with three rounds of nested PCR, modified from ARM-PCR. TCRdb used MiXCR to reprocess the multiplex PCR reads, holding one entry per CDR3 protein. The table includes roughly 120,000 distinct CDR3 sequences, roughly 77% detected once. This sample's RNA came from whole unsorted tissue. Sequencing was performed on lung tumor tissue. These receptors all come from a woman aged 55-70 years with non-small cell lung cancer.

CDR3 sequence reads: CASSLVQGTTEAFF. In nucleotides, the CDR3 is TGTGCCAGCAGCTTAGTTCAGGGGACCACCGAAGCTTTCTTT. This sequence joins TRBV11-2 and TRBJ1-1; D might be TRBD1 (6 bases). The length of the CDR3 is 14 residues. Trimming removed 1 base at V and 8 bases at J, with 14 bases between. Germline CDR1 is SGHAT and CDR2 is FQNNGV. Filled out from reference TRBV11-2 and TRBJ1-1, the complete variable domain reads EAGVAQSPRYKIIEKRQSVAFWCNPISGHATLYWYQQILGQGPKLLIQFQNNGVVDDSQLPKDRFSAERLKGVDSTLKIQPAKLEDSAVYLCASSLVQGTTEAFFGQGTRLTVV.

About this clonotype itself: A junction end diverges from the germline sequence, so it may reflect a read error. V usage is TRBV6-1 and J usage is TRBJ1-4, with a tentative D call TRBD1 (5 bases). CDR1 and CDR2 (germline): MNHNS, SASEGT. This CDR3 is built from 16 residues. The CDR3 spells CASSSAGEQANENLFF. The CDR3 nucleotides are TGTGCCAGCAGTTCTGCGGGGGAGCAGGCTAATGAAAATCTGTTTTTT.

This clonotype was seen more than once but under ten times. The rearrangement joins TRBV12-3 or TRBV12-4 to TRBJ2-7; D is undetermined. V was shortened by 5 bases and J by 9 bases, with 17 bases between the two germline ends. CDR3 size: 13 residues. The DNA of the CDR3 is TGTGCCAGCAGTCCAGGCTGGAAAGTTGTGCAGTACTTC. Translating gives CASSPGWKVVQYF.

Ten or more counts support this clonotype. The CDR3 nucleotides read TGTGCCAGCAGTTTAATCCTAGCGGGGACAAAAGAGCAGTTCTTC. Translating it yields CASSLILAGTKEQFF. The chain employs TRBV12-3 or TRBV12-4 and TRBJ2-1; TRBD2 matches at 9 bases. The V gene end was trimmed by 2 bases and the J gene end by 10 bases; junction bases not matched to a gene: 9. The CDR3 runs to 15 residues.

In the case of this clonotype: The conserved phenylalanine or tryptophan normally closing the CDR3 is absent here, so this likely arose from a read error. This chain connects TRBV11-3 to TRBJ1-1; possible D gene TRBD1, 5 bases. The CDR3 consists of 14 residues. Germline V gives CDR1 SGHNT, CDR2 YENEEA. CDR3 protein: CARSPQGLKTEAFI. CDR3 DNA sequence: TGTGCCCGCAGCCCTCAGGGATTGAAGACTGAAGCTTTCATT.

Notes on this clonotype: A read error is possible here, since a much larger clone lies one base away. The chain combines TRBV29-1 with TRBJ1-1; 7 bases agree with TRBD1. V lost 1 base, J lost 3 bases, and 5 bases stayed unmatched. This CDR3 has 14 residues. Germline V gene sequence: CDR1 SQVTM, CDR2 ANQGSEA. CDR3 sequence reads: CSVEGQGGDTEAFF. CDR3 sequence (DNA): TGCAGCGTTGAAGGGCAGGGGGGGGACACTGAAGCTTTCTTT.

This chain links TRBV28 with TRBJ2-7; tentative D call: TRBD1 (6 bases). CDR1 and CDR2 (germline): MDHEN, SYDVKM. This CDR3 spans 15 amino acids. Trimming shortened V by 7 bases and J by 0 bases, and 16 bases separated the two germline ends. The CDR3 here is CASTRPGHISYEQYF. The DNA of the CDR3 is TGTGCCAGCACCAGACCGGGACACATCTCCTACGAGCAGTACTTC.

Points on this clonotype: This may be a read error, as it is one base from a much larger clone. This chain connects TRBV20-1 to TRBJ2-3, with 11 bases matching TRBD2. The CDR3 extends over 16 amino acids. CDR1 DFQATT and CDR2 SNEGSKA come from the germline V gene (reference sequence). This CDR3 is CSAAVSGRVGTYTQYF. CDR3 coding DNA: TGCAGTGCTGCCGTTAGCGGGAGGGTGGGCACATATACGCAGTATTTT.

This clonotype turned up a few times. CDR3 nucleotide sequence: TGTGCCAGCACCTTTAGCGGGGGGGCGGGCACAGATACGCAGTATTTT. Protein product: CASTFSGGAGTDTQYF. The genes are TRBV7-2 and TRBJ2-3, with 11 bases that match TRBD2. V was pared by 7 bases and J by 1 base, with 7 bases of the junction left unmatched. Germline CDR1 is SGHTA and CDR2 is FQGNSA. The CDR3 sequence is 16 residues long.

Points on this clonotype: This likely comes from a read error, as the CDR3 has no conserved phenylalanine or tryptophan at its end. V and J are TRBV12-3 or TRBV12-4 and TRBJ2-5; 10 bases fit TRBD2. The CDR3 length is 15 residues. The CDR3 loop reads CASSFFLAGVETQYL. The CDR3 DNA follows: TGTGCCAGCAGTTTCTTCCTAGCGGGAGTGGAGACTCAGTACTTA.

This clonotype was seen a single time. A junction end diverges from the germline sequence, so it may reflect a read error. The J gene is TRBJ2-2, the V gene TRBV4-3; TRBD1 is a possible D gene (6 bases). The germline V gene encodes CDR1 LGHNA and CDR2 YSLEER. The CDR3 loop spans 19 amino acids. CDR3 protein: CASSRKPPQGQSNTEELFF. CDR3 bases: TGCGCCAGCAGTCGAAAACCGCCACAGGGCCAATCGAACACCGAGGAGCTGTTTTTT.

A single count supports this clonotype. The genes are TRBV6-2 or TRBV6-3 and TRBJ2-7, with D tentatively TRBD1 or TRBD2 (5 bases each). Looked up from germline, CDR1 is MNHEY and CDR2 is SVGEGT. V was clipped by 8 bases and J by 8 bases, with 22 bases between them. The CDR3 has 14 amino acids. The CDR3 DNA reads as TGTGCCAGCGACAGAGGACGGGGACCTTACAAGCAGTACTTC. This codes for CASDRGRGPYKQYF.

This clonotype was seen more than once but under ten times. A much larger clone sits a single nucleotide away, making a read error possible. This chain links TRBV4-1 with TRBJ2-7; D gene ambiguous. Germline CDR1 MGHRA, CDR2 YSYEKL. The CDR3 is 13 amino acids. CDR3 DNA: TGCGCCAGCAGCTTGGGGTTCCCCTACGAGCAGTGCTTC. Translated: CASSLGFPYEQCF.

This clonotype was seen once. A junction end diverges from the germline sequence, so it may reflect a read error. The CDR3 region is CASSPKPGSGPNVLTF. As DNA, the CDR3 is TGTGCCAGCTCACCAAAGCCAGGCTCTGGGCCCAACGTCCTGACTTTC. The genes are TRBV18 and TRBJ2-6; no reliable D call. The CDR3 spans 16 residues. Germline V gene data show CDR1 as KGHSH and CDR2 as LQKENI.

Regarding this clonotype: A read error is possible here, since a much larger clone lies one base away. The genes are TRBV10-3 and TRBJ2-2; 7 bases fit TRBD2. Germline V gene lookup returns CDR1 ENHRY and CDR2 SYGVKD. The CDR3 totals 15 residues. CDR3 bases: TGTGCCATCAGTGAGACCGGGGGGTCGGGCGGGGTGCTGTTTTTT. This encodes CAISETGGSGGVLFF.

The sample holds one count of this clonotype. One end of the junction fails to match germline, which may point to a read error. CDR3: CASSQGTNGIYSEQFF. The CDR3 nucleotides are TGCGCCAGCAGCCAAGGGACTAACGGGATTTACAGTGAGCAGTTCTTC. V gene TRBV4-3 combines with J gene TRBJ2-1, with D possibly being TRBD2 (6 bases). This CDR3 has 16 amino acids. Germline-derived CDR1 and CDR2 are LGHNA and YSLEER.

Concerning this clonotype itself: One base away lies a much larger clone, so this may be a sequencing read error. The chain uses TRBV6-2 or TRBV6-3 and TRBJ2-7, with 7 bases fitting TRBD2. The germline V gene has CDR1 MNHEY and CDR2 SVGEGT. This CDR3 has 13 residues. CDR3 loop: CDSSQGLLREQYF. DNA of the CDR3: TGTGACAGCAGTCAGGGACTACTTCGCGAGCAGTACTTC.

Points on this clonotype: One junction end does not reproduce the germline sequence, and a read error may be involved. The chain couples TRBV11-2 to TRBJ1-1; D might be TRBD1 (5 bases). CDR1 and CDR2 (germline): SGHAT, FQNNGV. The CDR3 is 15 amino acids. The CDR3 DNA reads TGTGCCAGCAGTCCCCGGGGGGTTGGTGACACTGAAGCTTTATTT. Amino acid sequence: CASSPRGVGDTEALF.

This clonotype was detected only once. V and J are TRBV12-3 or TRBV12-4 and TRBJ1-4; a possible D gene is TRBD1 (5 bases). This CDR3 contains 14 residues. Trimming took 7 bases from V and 7 from J, leaving 16 bases between them. The CDR3 loop is CASTIDSALEKLFF. CDR3 DNA: TGTGCCAGCACCATCGACAGTGCTCTTGAAAAACTGTTTTTT.

This clonotype was detected only a few times. The rearrangement uses TRBV28 and TRBJ1-1; D not certain. Trimming removed 3 bases at V and 6 bases at J, with 8 bases between. The CDR3 covers 12 residues. Germline CDR1 is MDHEN and CDR2 is SYDVKM. CDR3 sequence reads: CASSFSRAEAFF. The CDR3 nucleotides read TGTGCCAGCAGTTTCTCCCGGGCTGAAGCTTTCTTT. Filled out from reference TRBV28 and TRBJ1-1, the complete variable domain reads DVKVTQSSRYLVKRTGEKVFLECVQDMDHENMFWYRQDPGLGLRLIYFSYDVKMKEKGDIPEGYSVSREKKERFSLILESASTNQTSMYLCASSFSRAEAFFGQGTRLTVV.

As to this clonotype: A read error may produce the germline difference seen at one junction end. J is TRBJ1-1 and V is TRBV10-3, with 9 bases aligning to TRBD1. This CDR3 has 15 residues. Germline-derived CDR1 and CDR2 are ENHRY and SYGVKD. CDR3 residues: CAISQEDRGKTEDFF. CDR3 DNA sequence: TGCGCCATCAGCCAAGAGGACAGGGGTAAGACTGAAGATTTCTTT.

The chain has TRBV11-1 and TRBJ2-1, with D perhaps assigned TRBD1 or TRBD2 (6 bases each). CDR1 is SGHAT, CDR2 FQDESV, per germline (reference sequence). V was shortened by 5 bases and J by 11 bases, with 16 bases between the two germline ends. The CDR3 runs to 13 residues. The CDR3 loop reads CASSPLGGSKQFF. Here the CDR3 DNA reads TGTGCCAGCAGCCCCCTAGGGGGGAGCAAGCAGTTCTTC.

This clonotype has a count of ten or more. The chain employs TRBV6-5 and TRBJ1-4, with 8 positions matching TRBD1. J gave up 7 bases and V 6 bases, and 10 bases lay outside the gene matches. The CDR3 loop spans 15 amino acids. Germline lookup yields CDR1 MNHEY and CDR2 SVGAGI. The CDR3 loop reads CASRALRQGREKLFF. The DNA of the CDR3 is TGTGCCAGCAGAGCCCTTAGACAGGGGCGTGAAAAACTGTTTTTT.

Note on this clonotype: Since no conserved phenylalanine or tryptophan closes the CDR3, a read error is the likely cause. The chain recombines TRBV10-1 with TRBJ1-1, with 8 nucleotides matching TRBD1. This CDR3 spans 14 amino acids. Per the germline V gene, CDR1 is WNHNN and CDR2 is SYGVQD (reference sequence). The CDR3 DNA follows: TGCGCCAACAGTGAGGACAGGGTAAAGACTGAAGCTTTCATT. Translating gives CANSEDRVKTEAFI.

A note on this clonotype: The junction departs from germline at one end; a sequencing error may be responsible. The CDR3: CASSLSPEHHETQYF. The CDR3 DNA reads as TGTGCTAGCAGCTTAAGCCCTGAGCACCATGAGACCCAGTACTTC. This rearrangement joins TRBV11-2 to TRBJ2-5; D unresolved. The CDR3 has 15 residues. Per germline, CDR1 SGHAT and CDR2 FQNNGV.

This clonotype was recorded only once. Since a much larger clone is just one base distant, this may be a read error. The CDR3 DNA reads as TGCAGCGTGGCCGGGACGGACTCTGGAAACACCATATATTTT. It yields the protein CSVAGTDSGNTIYF. The chain joins TRBV29-1 to TRBJ1-3, with D perhaps TRBD1 (5 bases). CDR3 length: 14 amino acids. Looked up from germline, CDR1 is SQVTM and CDR2 is ANQGSEA. The V and J ends lost 6 bases and 0 bases respectively, with 12 bases between them. The full variable domain, its missing parts supplied by reference TRBV29-1 and TRBJ1-3, is SAVISQKPSRDICQRGTSLTIQCQVDSQVTMMFWYRQQPGQSLTLIATANQGSEATYESGFVIDKFPISRPNLTFSTLTVSNMSPEDSSIYLCSVAGTDSGNTIYFGEGSWLTVV.

For this clonotype: This may come from a read error, since a much larger clone is one base off. This chain connects TRBV6-6 to TRBJ2-7; tentatively, D is TRBD1 (5 bases). CDR3 length: 13 residues. CDR1 MNHNY and CDR2 SVGAGI come from the germline V gene (reference sequence). The CDR3 loop reads CASKRGRVFEKYF. CDR3 sequence (DNA): TGTGCCAGTAAACGAGGCAGGGTCTTCGAGAAGTACTTC.

This chain joins TRBV6-2 or TRBV6-3 and TRBJ2-1; 7 bases map to TRBD1. The germline V gene has CDR1 MNHEY and CDR2 SVGEGT. The CDR3 covers 17 residues. The chain's CDR3 is CAGSETRTGASYNEQFF. CDR3 nucleotide sequence: TGTGCAGGCAGTGAGACACGGACAGGCGCCTCCTACAATGAGCAGTTCTTC.